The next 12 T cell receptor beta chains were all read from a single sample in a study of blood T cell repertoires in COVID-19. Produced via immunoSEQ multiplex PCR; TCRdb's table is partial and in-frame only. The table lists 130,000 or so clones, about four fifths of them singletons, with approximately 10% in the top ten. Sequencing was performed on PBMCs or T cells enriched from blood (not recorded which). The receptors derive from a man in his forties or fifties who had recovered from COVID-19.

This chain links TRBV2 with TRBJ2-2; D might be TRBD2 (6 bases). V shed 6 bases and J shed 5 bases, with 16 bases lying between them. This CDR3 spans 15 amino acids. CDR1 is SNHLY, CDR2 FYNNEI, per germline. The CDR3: CASSGVRRGTGELFF. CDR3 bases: TGTGCCAGCAGCGGCGTTAGGAGGGGTACCGGGGAGCTGTTTTTT.

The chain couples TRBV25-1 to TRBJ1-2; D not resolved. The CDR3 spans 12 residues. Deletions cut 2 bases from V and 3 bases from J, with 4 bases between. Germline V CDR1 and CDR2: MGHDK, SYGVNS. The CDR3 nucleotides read TGTGCCAGCAGTGAACTCGACTATGGCTACACCTTC. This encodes CASSELDYGYTF.

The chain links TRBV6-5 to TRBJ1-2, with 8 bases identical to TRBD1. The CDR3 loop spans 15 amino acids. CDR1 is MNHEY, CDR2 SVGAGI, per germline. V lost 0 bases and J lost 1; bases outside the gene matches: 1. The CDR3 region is CASSYSTGDNYGYTF. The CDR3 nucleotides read TGTGCCAGCAGTTACTCGACAGGGGATAACTATGGCTACACCTTC.

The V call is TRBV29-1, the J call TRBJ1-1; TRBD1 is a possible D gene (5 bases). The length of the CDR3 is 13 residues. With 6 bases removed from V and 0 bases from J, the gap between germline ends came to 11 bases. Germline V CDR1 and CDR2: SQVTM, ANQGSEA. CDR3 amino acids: CSVPDSMNTEAFF. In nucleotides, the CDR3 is TGCAGCGTCCCCGACAGCATGAACACTGAAGCTTTCTTT.

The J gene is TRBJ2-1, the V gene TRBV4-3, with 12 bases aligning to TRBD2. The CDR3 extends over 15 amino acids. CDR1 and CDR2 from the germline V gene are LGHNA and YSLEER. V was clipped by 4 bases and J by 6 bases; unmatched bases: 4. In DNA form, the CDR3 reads TGCGCCAGCAGCCCTACGACTAGCGGGGGCAATGAGCAGTTCTTC. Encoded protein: CASSPTTSGGNEQFF.

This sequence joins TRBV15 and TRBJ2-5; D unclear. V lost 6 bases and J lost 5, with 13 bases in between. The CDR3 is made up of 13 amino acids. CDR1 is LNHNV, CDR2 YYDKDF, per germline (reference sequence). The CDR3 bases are TGTGCCACCAGTTTCTCCTCTGCGGAGACCCAGTACTTC. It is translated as CATSFSSAETQYF.

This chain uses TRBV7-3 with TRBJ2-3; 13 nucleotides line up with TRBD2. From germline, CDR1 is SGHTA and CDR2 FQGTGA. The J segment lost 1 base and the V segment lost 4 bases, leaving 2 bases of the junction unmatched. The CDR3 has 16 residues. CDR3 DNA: TGTGCCAGCAGCTCCGGACTAGCGGGGGGCACAGATACGCAGTATTTT. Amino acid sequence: CASSSGLAGGTDTQYF.

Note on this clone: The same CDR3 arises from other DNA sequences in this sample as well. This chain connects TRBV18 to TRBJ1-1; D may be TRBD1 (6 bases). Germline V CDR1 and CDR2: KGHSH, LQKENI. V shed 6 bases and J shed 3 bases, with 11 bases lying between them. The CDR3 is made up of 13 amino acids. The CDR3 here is CASSPGQDTEAFF. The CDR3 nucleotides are TGTGCCAGCTCTCCGGGACAAGACACTGAAGCTTTCTTT.

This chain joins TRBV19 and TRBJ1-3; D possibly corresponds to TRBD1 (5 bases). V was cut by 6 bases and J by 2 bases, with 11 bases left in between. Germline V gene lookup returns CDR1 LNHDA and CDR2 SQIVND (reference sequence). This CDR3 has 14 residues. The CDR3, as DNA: TGTGCCAGTAGGCAGGGTAGCACTGGAAACACCATATATTTT. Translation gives CASRQGSTGNTIYF.

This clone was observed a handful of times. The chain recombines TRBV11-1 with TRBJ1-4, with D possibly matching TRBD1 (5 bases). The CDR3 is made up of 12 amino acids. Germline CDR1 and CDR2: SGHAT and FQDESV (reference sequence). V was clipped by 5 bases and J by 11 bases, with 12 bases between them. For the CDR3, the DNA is TGTGCCAGCAGCGGGGGAGCGGGGAAACTGTTTTTT. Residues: CASSGGAGKLFF.

The CDR3 spells CASSYPGQGPRGYTF. For the CDR3, the DNA is TGTGCCAGCAGCTACCCGGGACAGGGCCCTCGTGGCTACACCTTC. The V gene is TRBV5-4, the J gene TRBJ1-2, with 9 bases aligning to TRBD1. The junction had 10 bases not matched to a gene; V was cut back by 3 bases and J by 7 bases. Germline V gene lookup returns CDR1 SGHNT and CDR2 YYREEE (reference sequence). CDR3 length: 15 residues.

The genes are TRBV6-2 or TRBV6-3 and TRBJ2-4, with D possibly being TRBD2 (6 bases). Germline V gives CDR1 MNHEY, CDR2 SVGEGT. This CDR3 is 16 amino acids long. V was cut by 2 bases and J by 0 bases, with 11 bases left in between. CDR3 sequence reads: CASSYPGLLAKNIQYF. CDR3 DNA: TGTGCCAGCAGTTACCCGGGACTCTTAGCCAAAAACATTCAGTACTTC.